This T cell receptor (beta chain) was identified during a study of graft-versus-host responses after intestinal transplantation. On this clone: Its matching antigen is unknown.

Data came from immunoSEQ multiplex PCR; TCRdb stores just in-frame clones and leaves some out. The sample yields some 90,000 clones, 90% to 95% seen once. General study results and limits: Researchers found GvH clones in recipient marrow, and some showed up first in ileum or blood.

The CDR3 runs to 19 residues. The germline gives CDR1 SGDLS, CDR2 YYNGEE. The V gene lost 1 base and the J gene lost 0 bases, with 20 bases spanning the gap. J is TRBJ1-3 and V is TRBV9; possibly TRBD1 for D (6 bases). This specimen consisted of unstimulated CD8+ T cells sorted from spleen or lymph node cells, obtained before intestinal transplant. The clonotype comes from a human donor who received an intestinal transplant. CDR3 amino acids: CASSVSPLSQGYSGNTIYF. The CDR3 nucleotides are TGTGCCAGCAGCGTATCCCCACTTTCACAGGGATACTCTGGAAACACCATATATTTT.